These 20 T cell receptor beta chains came from one sample sequenced in a study of blood T cells in healthy people across ages. Next came a second PCR, run for about 6 to 12 cycles, which used a sample-barcoded 5' primer along with a J-beta primer mix. Each CDR3 protein is one row after TCRdb ran MiXCR on the 5' RACE reads. The sample carries around 870,000 distinct CDR3 sequences, more than 25% recorded once. The sequenced sample consisted of blood. The receptors here all came from a woman aged 80 or older in good health.

Many counts were recorded for this clonotype. This sequence joins TRBV7-9 and TRBJ2-1; a weak D match, TRBD2 (5 bases). Trimming pared 5 bases from V and 0 bases from J, leaving 14 bases between. The germline CDR1 and CDR2 sequences are SEHNR and FQNEAQ (reference sequence). This CDR3 has 16 amino acids. The CDR3 protein is CASSRGDGGSYNEQFF. The CDR3 DNA follows: TGTGCCAGCAGCCGAGGAGACGGAGGCTCCTACAATGAGCAGTTCTTC. The variable domain in full, completed from reference TRBV7-9 and TRBJ2-1, reads DTGVSQNPRHKITKRGQNVTFRCDPISEHNRLYWYRQTLGQGPEFLTYFQNEAQLEKSRLLSDRFSAERPKGSFSTLEIQRTEQGDSAMYLCASSRGDGGSYNEQFFGPGTRLTVL.

A note on this clonotype: This may come from a read error, since a much larger clone is one base off. The genes are TRBV6-4 and TRBJ2-3; TRBD2 aligns across 10 bases. V lost 0 bases and J lost 6; bases outside the gene matches: 9. This CDR3 region has 17 residues. The germline V gene encodes CDR1 MRHNA and CDR2 SNTAGT. The CDR3: CASSDSSVTSGTDTQYF. The CDR3 DNA reads TGTGCCAGCAGTGACTCTTCTGTTACTAGCGGGACCGATACGCAGTATTTT.

This clonotype was detected only a few times. Since a much larger clone is just one base distant, this may be a read error. The V gene is TRBV20-1, the J gene TRBJ2-3; TRBD2 agrees at 11 bases. CDR1 is DFQATT and CDR2 is SNEGSKA in the germline V gene (reference sequence). The CDR3 has 13 residues. Here the CDR3 reads CSADSGGADMQYF. In DNA, the CDR3 is TGCAGTGCTGATAGCGGGGGGGCGGATATGCAGTATTTT.

The rearrangement uses TRBV12-3 or TRBV12-4 and TRBJ2-2; 7 bases are shared with TRBD1. This CDR3 region has 14 residues. V trimming: 11 bases; J trimming: 6 bases; junction bases outside the gene matches: 12. In DNA form, the CDR3 reads TGTGCCGGCACTCGACAGGGTCAATCCGGGGAGCTGTTTTTT. Its protein product is CAGTRQGQSGELFF.

This clonotype was seen repeatedly, ten times or more. The chain recombines TRBV20-1 with TRBJ1-2; TRBD1 is a possible D gene (6 bases). The CDR3 extends over 10 amino acids. Germline V gene lookup returns CDR1 DFQATT and CDR2 SNEGSKA (reference sequence). V lost 6 bases to trimming and J lost 8 bases, with 10 bases between them. This chain's CDR3 is CSAYRDGYTF. As DNA, the CDR3 is TGCAGTGCATACAGGGACGGCTACACCTTC.

This clonotype was picked up a small number of times. A clone one base away is much larger, so this may be a read error. V usage is TRBV20-1 and J usage is TRBJ2-1, with D possibly TRBD1 on 6 matching bases. This CDR3 has 15 amino acids. Trimming left V 6 bases short and J 13 bases short, with 28 bases between. Germline V CDR1 and CDR2: DFQATT, SNEGSKA (reference sequence). Written as DNA, the CDR3 is TGCAGTGCAAGCCTCGAGGGGCTTAGAAGGGGGACCCAGTTCTTC. This gives the protein CSASLEGLRRGTQFF.

This clonotype was counted at least ten times. This chain joins TRBV7-6 and TRBJ2-1; TRBD2 agrees at 8 bases. V shed 2 bases, J shed 6 bases, and the junction held 6 bases outside the gene matches. CDR3 length: 15 residues. CDR1 SGHVS and CDR2 FNYEAQ come from the germline V gene. CDR3 sequence (DNA): TGTGCCAGCAGCTTACGGGGGGGCCTAGGCAATGAGCAGTTCTTC. This encodes CASSLRGGLGNEQFF.

This clonotype was observed many times. V and J are TRBV29-1 and TRBJ1-1; 10 bases align to TRBD1. Germline V gene lookup returns CDR1 SQVTM and CDR2 ANQGSEA. The CDR3 covers 14 residues. Trimming cost V 7 bases and J 5 bases; bases outside gene matches: 10. The CDR3 protein is CSGTPGTGVTEAFF. CDR3 coding DNA: TGCAGCGGGACTCCCGGGACAGGGGTTACTGAAGCTTTCTTT.

The gene calls are TRBV5-6 and TRBJ1-5, with D unclear. CDR3 size: 17 residues. Germline-derived CDR1 and CDR2 are SGHDT and YYEEEE. V lost 4 bases, J lost 0 bases, and 17 bases lay in between. CDR3 sequence reads: CASSPRAEGYSNQPQHF. The CDR3 DNA is TGTGCCAGCAGCCCCCGCGCCGAGGGATATAGCAATCAGCCCCAGCATTTT.

This clonotype was observed a few times. The gene calls are TRBV5-1 and TRBJ1-1, with D possibly matching TRBD1 (6 bases). The germline V and J ends were trimmed by 1 base and 1 base, with 20 bases remaining between them. The CDR3 runs to 18 residues. Germline V gene data show CDR1 as SGHRS and CDR2 as YFSETQ. The CDR3 protein is CASSLLGLGAGRNTEAFF. As DNA, the CDR3 is TGCGCCAGCAGCTTGTTGGGACTGGGGGCAGGAAGGAACACTGAAGCTTTCTTT.

This chain uses TRBV7-2 with TRBJ2-5; D gene ambiguous. CDR3 length: 12 residues. The germline gives CDR1 SGHTA, CDR2 FQGNSA. V lost 5 bases, J lost 5 bases, and 9 bases lay in between. The CDR3 DNA follows: TGTGCCAGCAGCCACCCATTGGAGACCCAGTACTTC. Translating gives CASSHPLETQYF.

V gene TRBV7-9 combines with J gene TRBJ1-6; D gene uncertain. The CDR3 has 13 amino acids. CDR1 and CDR2 (germline): SEHNR, FQNEAQ (reference sequence). V was trimmed by 6 bases and J by 5 bases, leaving 8 bases between them. For the CDR3, the DNA is TGTGCCAGCAGGCGCGGAAATAATTCACCCCTCCACTTT. Amino acid sequence: CASRRGNNSPLHF.

This clonotype occurred a few times. The chain combines TRBV6-5 with TRBJ1-1; D perhaps matches TRBD1 (6 bases). The V end lost 0 bases, the J end lost 1 base, and 18 bases lay between the germline ends. Germline V gives CDR1 MNHEY, CDR2 SVGAGI. The CDR3 consists of 18 residues. As DNA, the CDR3 is TGTGCCAGCAGTTACTCATCATGGGCAGGGGTTGCGAACACTGAAGCTTTCTTT. Its protein is CASSYSSWAGVANTEAFF.

This clonotype has at least ten counts. The chain employs TRBV5-1 and TRBJ2-5; D is ambiguous. The V and J ends lost 0 bases and 4 bases respectively, with 10 bases between them. Looked up from germline, CDR1 is SGHRS and CDR2 is YFSETQ. The CDR3 spans 14 residues. CDR3 coding DNA: TGCGCCAGCAGCTTGGCGAGCAGTGGAGAGACCCAGTACTTC. Protein product: CASSLASSGETQYF.

Points on this clonotype: A junction end diverges from the germline sequence, so it may reflect a read error. The chain links TRBV29-1 to TRBJ1-5; 8 nucleotides match TRBD1. Germline V CDR1 and CDR2: SQVTM, ANQGSEA. The CDR3 runs to 14 residues. In DNA form, the CDR3 reads TGCAGCGCCGGACAGGGAAAGGGCAATCAGCTCCAGCATTTT. Translated: CSAGQGKGNQLQHF. The full variable domain, completed using reference TRBV29-1 and TRBJ1-5, is SAVISQKPSRDICQRGTSLTIQCQVDSQVTMMFWYRQQPGQSLTLIATANQGSEATYESGFVIDKFPISRPNLTFSTLTVSNMSPEDSSIYLCSAGQGKGNQLQHFGDGTRLSIL.

This clonotype was seen many times. The chain has TRBV7-2 and TRBJ2-7; D ambiguous. With 1 base removed from V and 2 bases from J, the gap between germline ends came to 12 bases. The CDR3 is 15 residues long. The germline V gene encodes CDR1 SGHTA and CDR2 FQGNSA. The CDR3 sequence: CASSLGAIRTYEQYF. The DNA of the CDR3 is TGTGCCAGCAGCTTAGGCGCTATTCGGACCTACGAGCAGTACTTC. Full variable domain (outside the CDR3, taken from reference TRBV7-2 and TRBJ2-7): GAGVSQSPSNKVTEKGKDVELRCDPISGHTALYWYRQSLGQGLEFLIYFQGNSAPDKSGLPSDRFSAERTGGSVSTLTIQRTQQEDSAVYLCASSLGAIRTYEQYFGPGTRLTVT.

This chain links TRBV20-1 with TRBJ2-1; 11 bases line up with TRBD1. In germline, CDR1 is DFQATT, CDR2 SNEGSKA (reference sequence). The CDR3 totals 15 residues. CDR3 DNA sequence: TGCAGCGCAAACTTCCGGGACAGGGGGTTCAATGAGCAGTTCTTC. It is translated as CSANFRDRGFNEQFF.

This clonotype was seen repeatedly, ten times or more. CDR3 bases: TGTGCCACCCACAGGCTAGCGGGGGGAAGGAATGAGCAGTTCTTC. It specifies CATHRLAGGRNEQFF. The chain links TRBV3-1 to TRBJ2-1; 11 bases are shared with TRBD2. CDR3 length equals 15 residues. Trimming cost V 10 bases and J 7 bases; bases outside gene matches: 12. CDR1 and CDR2 (germline): LGHDT, YNNKEL (reference sequence).

This clonotype was picked up many times. The chain joins TRBV27 to TRBJ1-4; D may be TRBD1 (6 bases). The CDR3 has 19 residues. Germline values: CDR1 MNHEY, CDR2 SMNVEV (reference sequence). V lost 5 bases and J 4 bases, leaving 26 bases between the germline ends. CDR3: CASSPPGGRTLVDNEKLFF. DNA for the CDR3: TGTGCCAGCAGTCCCCCCGGGGGCCGGACTCTCGTAGATAATGAAAAACTGTTTTTT.

In its sample, this clonotype was seen many times. The chain joins TRBV10-3 to TRBJ2-5, with D possibly being TRBD2 (6 bases). The CDR3 extends over 11 amino acids. CDR1 and CDR2 from the germline V gene are ENHRY and SYGVKD. V was shortened by 11 bases and J by 4 bases, with 11 bases between the two germline ends. CDR3 sequence (DNA): TGTGCCGCCGGGCGGGGAGAGACCCAGTACTTC. Protein product: CAAGRGETQYF.